This is a list of T cell receptor beta chains from one sample in a study of blood T cells in healthy people across ages. TCRdb analysed the 5' RACE reads with MiXCR anew, one entry per CDR3 protein. The sample has 1 million or so distinct CDR3 sequences, 40% to 55% seen once. The specimen was blood. Every receptor here comes from a woman aged 55-69 years in good health. The CDR3 runs from the conserved cysteine through the conserved F or W. The order of the fields is clone size, V gene, J gene, D gene, CDR3 length, CDR3 DNA, CDR3 protein. A D gene is named only where the DNA matches it firmly. Clone sizes are given selectively: once, few, many, or a class where the clone is expanded.

clone_size: -; v_call: TRBV7-2; j_call: TRBJ2-2; d_call: -; cdr3_length: 12; cdr3_nt: TGTGCCAGCAGCCTCCGGCTCGGGGAGCTGTTTTTT; cdr3_aa: CASSLRLGELFF
clone_size: -; v_call: TRBV24-1; j_call: TRBJ2-6; d_call: -; cdr3_length: 18; cdr3_nt: TGTGCCACCAGAATAAGGGACGGTGGAAGCTCTGGGGCCAACGTCCTGACTTTC; cdr3_aa: CATRIRDGGSSGANVLTF
clone_size: few; v_call: TRBV10-3; j_call: TRBJ2-7; d_call: -; cdr3_length: 15; cdr3_nt: TGTGCCAGTTCCCCGGCGGGGCCCAGCTCCTACGAGCAGTACTTC; cdr3_aa: CASSPAGPSSYEQYF
clone_size: few; v_call: TRBV9; j_call: TRBJ1-1; d_call: -; cdr3_length: 13; cdr3_nt: TGTGCCAGCAGCCCAGGGACGGAGGGTGAAGCTTTCTTT; cdr3_aa: CASSPGTEGEAFF
clone_size: few; v_call: TRBV12-3/TRBV12-4; j_call: TRBJ1-2; d_call: -; cdr3_length: 12; cdr3_nt: TGTGCCAGCAGTTTAGTCACTTATGGCTACACCTTC; cdr3_aa: CASSLVTYGYTF
clone_size: -; v_call: TRBV29-1; j_call: TRBJ2-4; d_call: -; cdr3_length: 18; cdr3_nt: TGCAGCGTGTCCCACAGCCTACAGGGTGGGTTATTAGGGAACATTCAGTACTTC; cdr3_aa: CSVSHSLQGGLLGNIQYF
clone_size: few; v_call: TRBV10-3; j_call: TRBJ2-3; d_call: -; cdr3_length: 14; cdr3_nt: TGTGCCATCAGTGAGGCGGTCAAGACAGATACGCAGTATTTT; cdr3_aa: CAISEAVKTDTQYF
clone_size: few; v_call: TRBV7-3; j_call: TRBJ2-3; d_call: -; cdr3_length: 16; cdr3_nt: TGTGCCAGCAGTCCCACCCCACGTGGAGGCACAGATACGCAGTATTTT; cdr3_aa: CASSPTPRGGTDTQYF
clone_size: few; v_call: TRBV15; j_call: TRBJ2-7; d_call: TRBD1; cdr3_length: 16; cdr3_nt: TGTGCCACCAGCAGCGTAGGGACAGACTCTCCCTACGAGCAGTACTTC; cdr3_aa: CATSSVGTDSPYEQYF
clone_size: -; v_call: TRBV7-2; j_call: TRBJ1-2; d_call: -; cdr3_length: 13; cdr3_nt: TGTGCCAGCAGGGAGAGCAGGGTGCATGGCTACACCTTC; cdr3_aa: CASRESRVHGYTF
clone_size: -; v_call: TRBV20-1; j_call: TRBJ1-1; d_call: -; cdr3_length: 12; cdr3_nt: TGCAGTGCATGCAGGCAACACACTGAAGCTTTCTTT; cdr3_aa: CSACRQHTEAFF
clone_size: few; v_call: TRBV6-2/TRBV6-3; j_call: TRBJ2-7; d_call: -; cdr3_length: 14; cdr3_nt: TGTGCCAGCAGCAACGTGGGAGTTTACTACGAGCAGTACTTC; cdr3_aa: CASSNVGVYYEQYF
clone_size: few; v_call: TRBV7-9; j_call: TRBJ2-5; d_call: -; cdr3_length: 12; cdr3_nt: TGTGCCAGCAGCCCTTTCAGCGAGACCCAGTACTTC; cdr3_aa: CASSPFSETQYF
clone_size: -; v_call: TRBV29-1; j_call: TRBJ2-1; d_call: -; cdr3_length: 14; cdr3_nt: TGCAGCGTTGAAACGGGACACCCCTACAATGAGCAGTTCTTC; cdr3_aa: CSVETGHPYNEQFF
clone_size: -; v_call: TRBV4-1; j_call: TRBJ2-1; d_call: TRBD2; cdr3_length: 13; cdr3_nt: TGCGCCAGCAGGCGGGAGGGCCCCAATGAGCAGTTCTTC; cdr3_aa: CASRREGPNEQFF
clone_size: few; v_call: TRBV12-3/TRBV12-4; j_call: TRBJ1-2; d_call: -; cdr3_length: 11; cdr3_nt: TGTGCCAGCACCCCTGGATATGGCTACACCTTC; cdr3_aa: CASTPGYGYTF
clone_size: -; v_call: TRBV6-6; j_call: TRBJ2-5; d_call: TRBD2; cdr3_length: 17; cdr3_nt: TGTGCCAGCAGCTTTCGAGGACTAGCGGGGGGCGGTGAGACCCAGTACTTC; cdr3_aa: CASSFRGLAGGGETQYF
clone_size: -; v_call: TRBV9; j_call: TRBJ1-2; d_call: -; cdr3_length: 14; cdr3_nt: TGTGCCAGCAGCCCTTGGGAGGGCTTCTATGGCTACACCTTC; cdr3_aa: CASSPWEGFYGYTF
clone_size: many; v_call: TRBV11-2; j_call: TRBJ2-7; d_call: -; cdr3_length: 14; cdr3_nt: TGTGCCAGCAGCTTAGGAGGCCCCCCCTACGAGCAGTACTTC; cdr3_aa: CASSLGGPPYEQYF
clone_size: -; v_call: TRBV20-1; j_call: TRBJ2-1; d_call: -; cdr3_length: 13; cdr3_nt: TGCAGTGCTAGAAAGCCACCGGGGGATGAGCAGTTCTTC; cdr3_aa: CSARKPPGDEQFF
clone_size: -; v_call: TRBV20-1; j_call: TRBJ2-5; d_call: -; cdr3_length: 15; cdr3_nt: TGCAGTGCCCCGGGGATAGCGAAGGGGCAAGAGACCCAGTACTTC; cdr3_aa: CSAPGIAKGQETQYF
clone_size: -; v_call: TRBV5-1; j_call: TRBJ2-5; d_call: TRBD2; cdr3_length: 17; cdr3_nt: TGCGCCAGCAGCTTGCGGCTAGCGGGAGGGGGTCAAGAGACCCAGTACTTC; cdr3_aa: CASSLRLAGGGQETQYF
clone_size: few; v_call: TRBV6-1; j_call: TRBJ2-7; d_call: TRBD2; cdr3_length: 17; cdr3_nt: TGTGCCAGCAGTGGGGCATCAGGCGGGAGACGAAGCTACGAGCAGTACTTC; cdr3_aa: CASSGASGGRRSYEQYF
clone_size: -; v_call: TRBV27; j_call: TRBJ2-7; d_call: TRBD1; cdr3_length: 14; cdr3_nt: TGTGCCAGCAGTACACTGACAGGGGTGGACGAGCAGTACTTC; cdr3_aa: CASSTLTGVDEQYF
clone_size: few; v_call: TRBV18; j_call: TRBJ2-5; d_call: TRBD1; cdr3_length: 14; cdr3_nt: TGTGCCAGCTCACCCGGGACAGGGCCGGAGACCCAGTACTTC; cdr3_aa: CASSPGTGPETQYF
clone_size: -; v_call: TRBV20-1; j_call: TRBJ2-1; d_call: TRBD2; cdr3_length: 20; cdr3_nt: TGCAGTGCTAGAGGAGGGCCAGGACTAGCGGGAGGGCCGTCCTACAATGAGCAGTTCTTC; cdr3_aa: CSARGGPGLAGGPSYNEQFF
clone_size: -; v_call: TRBV9; j_call: TRBJ1-5; d_call: -; cdr3_length: 15; cdr3_nt: TGTGCCAGCAGCGGGGGACTCCATAGCGATCAGCCCCAGCATTTT; cdr3_aa: CASSGGLHSDQPQHF
clone_size: -; v_call: TRBV7-2; j_call: TRBJ2-7; d_call: -; cdr3_length: 14; cdr3_nt: TGTGCCAGCAGCTTAGCGATCCGGTACAATGAGCAGTACTTC; cdr3_aa: CASSLAIRYNEQYF
clone_size: -; v_call: TRBV20-1; j_call: TRBJ2-1; d_call: -; cdr3_length: 13; cdr3_nt: TGCAGTACTAGGAGGGCGAGGGGTGGTGAGCAGTTCTTC; cdr3_aa: CSTRRARGGEQFF
clone_size: -; v_call: TRBV9; j_call: TRBJ2-1; d_call: -; cdr3_length: 17; cdr3_nt: TGTGCCAGCAGCCCCGGCTCCAGAGGGCCGGGGTACAATGAGCAGTTCTTC; cdr3_aa: CASSPGSRGPGYNEQFF
clone_size: -; v_call: TRBV7-9; j_call: TRBJ1-1; d_call: -; cdr3_length: 12; cdr3_nt: TGTGCCAGCAGCGCAAGACCTGAGGGAGCTTTCTTT; cdr3_aa: CASSARPEGAFF
clone_size: -; v_call: TRBV6-5; j_call: TRBJ2-2; d_call: -; cdr3_length: 16; cdr3_nt: TGTGCCAGCAGTTACTCTTGGGGACGGGGTATCGGGGAGCTGTTTTTT; cdr3_aa: CASSYSWGRGIGELFF
clone_size: -; v_call: TRBV28; j_call: TRBJ2-7; d_call: TRBD1; cdr3_length: 14; cdr3_nt: TGTGCCAGCACCGAGCGACAGGGAACCTACGAGCAGTACTTC; cdr3_aa: CASTERQGTYEQYF
clone_size: -; v_call: TRBV15; j_call: TRBJ2-1; d_call: -; cdr3_length: 13; cdr3_nt: TGTGCCACCGGGAGCGGGCTCTACAATGAGCAGTTCTTC; cdr3_aa: CATGSGLYNEQFF
clone_size: few; v_call: TRBV6-1; j_call: TRBJ1-4; d_call: -; cdr3_length: 16; cdr3_nt: TGTGCCAGCAGTGAAGCGGGTTTAGCAACTAATGAAAAACTGTTTTTT; cdr3_aa: CASSEAGLATNEKLFF
clone_size: few; v_call: TRBV14; j_call: TRBJ2-5; d_call: -; cdr3_length: 13; cdr3_nt: TGTGCCAGCAGCAACCGACAGAGAGAGACCCAGTACTTC; cdr3_aa: CASSNRQRETQYF
clone_size: -; v_call: TRBV3-1; j_call: TRBJ2-3; d_call: TRBD2; cdr3_length: 16; cdr3_nt: TGTGCCAGCAGCGGACGACTAGCGGGAGTTGTGGATACGCAGTATTTT; cdr3_aa: CASSGRLAGVVDTQYF
clone_size: -; v_call: TRBV7-2; j_call: TRBJ2-5; d_call: TRBD2; cdr3_length: 14; cdr3_nt: TGTGCCAGCAGCCTCGCGGGAGCTTCGGGGACCCAGTACTTC; cdr3_aa: CASSLAGASGTQYF
clone_size: -; v_call: TRBV19; j_call: TRBJ2-7; d_call: -; cdr3_length: 15; cdr3_nt: TGTGCCAGTAGTATAAGCCCCGTGATGGGAAACGAGCAGTACTTC; cdr3_aa: CASSISPVMGNEQYF
clone_size: -; v_call: TRBV7-6; j_call: TRBJ2-6; d_call: -; cdr3_length: 16; cdr3_nt: TGTGCCAGCAGCTCAGAAATACTCTCTGGGGCCAACGTCCTGACTTTC; cdr3_aa: CASSSEILSGANVLTF
clone_size: few; v_call: TRBV25-1; j_call: TRBJ2-2; d_call: -; cdr3_length: 13; cdr3_nt: TGTGCCAGCAGTGAAATAGACTCCGGGGAGCTGTTTTTT; cdr3_aa: CASSEIDSGELFF
clone_size: -; v_call: TRBV18; j_call: TRBJ2-3; d_call: TRBD1; cdr3_length: 14; cdr3_nt: TGTGCCAGCTCACCTCAGGCAGGGGGAGATACGCAGTATTTT; cdr3_aa: CASSPQAGGDTQYF
clone_size: few; v_call: TRBV3-1; j_call: TRBJ2-4; d_call: TRBD1; cdr3_length: 16; cdr3_nt: TGTGCCAGCAGCCGACAAGACAGGGGGTGGGAAAACATTCAGTACTTC; cdr3_aa: CASSRQDRGWENIQYF
clone_size: -; v_call: TRBV20-1; j_call: TRBJ2-5; d_call: -; cdr3_length: 14; cdr3_nt: TGCAGTGCTAGAGGAGGCGGGGGCGAAGAGACCCAGTACTTC; cdr3_aa: CSARGGGGEETQYF
clone_size: -; v_call: TRBV9; j_call: TRBJ2-3; d_call: -; cdr3_length: 13; cdr3_nt: TGTGCCAGCAGACCACAGTGGTGGGATACGCAGTATTTT; cdr3_aa: CASRPQWWDTQYF
clone_size: -; v_call: TRBV20-1; j_call: TRBJ2-7; d_call: -; cdr3_length: 14; cdr3_nt: TGCAGTGCTAGGAATCTCGGGACAACCTACGAGCAGTACTTC; cdr3_aa: CSARNLGTTYEQYF
clone_size: many; v_call: TRBV20-1; j_call: TRBJ2-7; d_call: TRBD2; cdr3_length: 15; cdr3_nt: TGCAGTGCCGGACTAGCGGGAGTCAGGACCTACGAGCAGTACTTC; cdr3_aa: CSAGLAGVRTYEQYF
clone_size: few; v_call: TRBV6-5; j_call: TRBJ2-7; d_call: -; cdr3_length: 15; cdr3_nt: TGTGCCAGCAGTTACGGGACGAGACACTCCTACGAGCAGTACTTC; cdr3_aa: CASSYGTRHSYEQYF
clone_size: -; v_call: TRBV29-1; j_call: TRBJ2-1; d_call: TRBD1; cdr3_length: 17; cdr3_nt: TGCAGCGTTGACGCCGTTAAGGACAGGGATAGACAAGAGACCCAGTTCTTC; cdr3_aa: CSVDAVKDRDRQETQFF
clone_size: -; v_call: TRBV7-8; j_call: TRBJ2-3; d_call: -; cdr3_length: 12; cdr3_nt: TGTGCCATCATAGGTGGGTCAGATACGCAGTATTTT; cdr3_aa: CAIIGGSDTQYF
clone_size: few; v_call: TRBV15; j_call: TRBJ2-5; d_call: -; cdr3_length: 16; cdr3_nt: TGTGCCACCAGCCCGGACCGGGTTCCTTCGCTTAGGACCCAGTACTTC; cdr3_aa: CATSPDRVPSLRTQYF
clone_size: -; v_call: TRBV9; j_call: TRBJ2-1; d_call: -; cdr3_length: 14; cdr3_nt: TGTGCCAGCAGCGGATCAACAGCCTACAATGAGCAGTTCTTC; cdr3_aa: CASSGSTAYNEQFF
clone_size: few; v_call: TRBV29-1; j_call: TRBJ1-1; d_call: TRBD1; cdr3_length: 14; cdr3_nt: TGCAGCGTCCAGGGACAGGGTGCTACCACTGAAGCTTTCTTT; cdr3_aa: CSVQGQGATTEAFF